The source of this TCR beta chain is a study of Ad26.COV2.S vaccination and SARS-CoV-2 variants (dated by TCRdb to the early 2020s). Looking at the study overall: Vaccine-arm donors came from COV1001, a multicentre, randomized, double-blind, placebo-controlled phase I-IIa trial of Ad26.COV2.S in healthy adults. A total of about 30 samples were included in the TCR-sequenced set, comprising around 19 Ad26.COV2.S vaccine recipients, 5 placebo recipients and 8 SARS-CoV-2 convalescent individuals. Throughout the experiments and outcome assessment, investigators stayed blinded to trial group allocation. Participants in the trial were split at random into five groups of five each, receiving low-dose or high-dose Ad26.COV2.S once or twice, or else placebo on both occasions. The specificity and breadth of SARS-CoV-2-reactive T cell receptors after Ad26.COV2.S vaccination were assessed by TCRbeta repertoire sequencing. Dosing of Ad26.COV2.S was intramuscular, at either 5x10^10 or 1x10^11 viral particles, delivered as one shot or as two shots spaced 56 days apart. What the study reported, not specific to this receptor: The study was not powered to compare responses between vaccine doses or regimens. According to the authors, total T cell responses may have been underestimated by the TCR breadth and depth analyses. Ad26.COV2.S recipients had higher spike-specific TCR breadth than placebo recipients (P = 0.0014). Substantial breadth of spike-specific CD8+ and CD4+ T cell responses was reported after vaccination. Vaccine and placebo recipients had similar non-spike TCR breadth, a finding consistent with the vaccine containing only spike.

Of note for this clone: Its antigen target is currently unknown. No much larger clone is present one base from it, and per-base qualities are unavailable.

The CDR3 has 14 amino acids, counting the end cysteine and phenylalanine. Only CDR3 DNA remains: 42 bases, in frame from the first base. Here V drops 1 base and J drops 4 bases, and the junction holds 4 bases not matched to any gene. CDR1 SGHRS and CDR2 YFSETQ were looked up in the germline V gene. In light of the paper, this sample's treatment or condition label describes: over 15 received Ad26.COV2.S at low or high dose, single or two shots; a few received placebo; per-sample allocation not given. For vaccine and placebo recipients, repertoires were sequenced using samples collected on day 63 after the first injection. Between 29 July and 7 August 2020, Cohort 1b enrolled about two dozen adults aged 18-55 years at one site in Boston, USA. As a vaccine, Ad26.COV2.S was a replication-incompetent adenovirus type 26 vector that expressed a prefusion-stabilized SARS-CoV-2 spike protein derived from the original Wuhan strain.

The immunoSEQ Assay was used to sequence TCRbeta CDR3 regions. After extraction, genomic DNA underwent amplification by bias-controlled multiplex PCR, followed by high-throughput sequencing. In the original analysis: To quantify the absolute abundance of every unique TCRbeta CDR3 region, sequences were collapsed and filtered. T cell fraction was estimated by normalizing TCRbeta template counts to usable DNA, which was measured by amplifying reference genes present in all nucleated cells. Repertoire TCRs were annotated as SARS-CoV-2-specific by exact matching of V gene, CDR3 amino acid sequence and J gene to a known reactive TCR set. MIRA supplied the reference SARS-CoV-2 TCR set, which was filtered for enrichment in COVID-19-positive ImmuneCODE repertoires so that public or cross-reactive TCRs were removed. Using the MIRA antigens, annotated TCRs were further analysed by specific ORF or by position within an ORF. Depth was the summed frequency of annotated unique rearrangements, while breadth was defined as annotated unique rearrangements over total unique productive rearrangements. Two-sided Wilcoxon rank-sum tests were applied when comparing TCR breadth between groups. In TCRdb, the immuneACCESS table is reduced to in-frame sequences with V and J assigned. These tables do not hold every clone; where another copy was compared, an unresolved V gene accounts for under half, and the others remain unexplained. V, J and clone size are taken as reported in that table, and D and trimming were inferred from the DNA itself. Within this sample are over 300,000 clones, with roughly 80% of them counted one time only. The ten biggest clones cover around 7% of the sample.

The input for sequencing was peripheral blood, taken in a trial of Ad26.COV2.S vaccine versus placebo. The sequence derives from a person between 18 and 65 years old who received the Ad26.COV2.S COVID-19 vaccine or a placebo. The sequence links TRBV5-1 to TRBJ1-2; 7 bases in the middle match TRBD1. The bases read TGCGCCAGCAGCTTGAGGGACAGTCTCTATGGCTACACCTTC. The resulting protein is CASSLRDSLYGYTF.